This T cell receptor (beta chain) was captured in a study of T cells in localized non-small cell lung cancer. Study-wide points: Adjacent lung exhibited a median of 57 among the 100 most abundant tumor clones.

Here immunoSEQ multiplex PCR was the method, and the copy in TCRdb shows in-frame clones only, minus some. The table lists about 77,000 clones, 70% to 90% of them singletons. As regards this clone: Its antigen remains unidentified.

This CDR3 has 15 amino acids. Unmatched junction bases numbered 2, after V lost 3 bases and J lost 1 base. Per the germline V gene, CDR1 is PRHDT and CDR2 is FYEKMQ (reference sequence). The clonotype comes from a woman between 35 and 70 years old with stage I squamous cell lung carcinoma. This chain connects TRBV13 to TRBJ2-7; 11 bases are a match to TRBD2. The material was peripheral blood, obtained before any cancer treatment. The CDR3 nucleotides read TGTGCCAGCAGCTTCGGGACTAGCGGATCCTACGAGCAGTACTTC. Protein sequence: CASSFGTSGSYEQYF.